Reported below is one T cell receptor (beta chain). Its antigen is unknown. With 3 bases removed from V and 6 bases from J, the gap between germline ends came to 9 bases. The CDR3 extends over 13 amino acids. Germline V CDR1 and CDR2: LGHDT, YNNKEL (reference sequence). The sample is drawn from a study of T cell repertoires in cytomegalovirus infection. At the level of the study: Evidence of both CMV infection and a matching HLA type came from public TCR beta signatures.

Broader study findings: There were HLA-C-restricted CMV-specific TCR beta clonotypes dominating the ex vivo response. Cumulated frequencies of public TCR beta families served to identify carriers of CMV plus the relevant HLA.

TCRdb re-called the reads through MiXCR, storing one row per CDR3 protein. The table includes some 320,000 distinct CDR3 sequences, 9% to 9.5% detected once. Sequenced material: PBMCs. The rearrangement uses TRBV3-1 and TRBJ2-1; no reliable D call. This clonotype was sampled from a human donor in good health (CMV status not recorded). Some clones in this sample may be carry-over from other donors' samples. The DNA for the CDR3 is TGTGCCAGCAGCCAGGCGAGCCGCAATGAGCAGTTCTTC. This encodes CASSQASRNEQFF.